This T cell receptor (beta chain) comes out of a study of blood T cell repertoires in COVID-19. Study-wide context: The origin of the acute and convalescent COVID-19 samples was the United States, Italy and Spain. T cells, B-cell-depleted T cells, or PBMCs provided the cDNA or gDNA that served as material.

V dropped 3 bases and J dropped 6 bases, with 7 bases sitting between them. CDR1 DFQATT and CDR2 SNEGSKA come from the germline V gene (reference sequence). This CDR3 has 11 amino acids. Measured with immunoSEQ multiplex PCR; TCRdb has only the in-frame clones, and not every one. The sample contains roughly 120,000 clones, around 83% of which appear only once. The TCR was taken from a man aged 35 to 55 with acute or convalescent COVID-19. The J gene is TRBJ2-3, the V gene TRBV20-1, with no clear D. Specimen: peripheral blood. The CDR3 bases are TGCAGTGCTAGCCCGTATGATACGCAGTATTTT. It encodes CSASPYDTQYF.